The sequence of this TCR beta chain was determined in a study of cytomegalovirus exposure and HLA in healthy donors. Overall study context: Within an early data release were tens of millions of unique TCRs drawn from HLA-typed donors. Whole-study findings and limits: Investigators reported 164 TCR beta chains as tied to cytomegalovirus. Rarity held for most TCR sequences, but there were some public TCRs that occurred in many donors.

A remark on this clone: What it binds is unknown.

The J segment lost 2 bases and the V segment lost 1 base, leaving 6 bases of the junction unmatched. The CDR3 covers 18 residues. Germline V CDR1 and CDR2: LGHNA, YNFKEQ. The PCR used 60 Vbeta and 13 Jbeta primers. Data came from immunoSEQ multiplex PCR; TCRdb stores just in-frame clones and leaves some out. The data show 150,000 to 200,000 clones, 70% to 75% seen once. The chain has TRBV4-2 and TRBJ2-1, with 12 bases fitting TRBD2. This TCR derives from a male donor in good health and CMV-seronegative. Sequencing was done on a sample of PBMCs. This CDR3 reads CASSQGGLAGGPYNEQFF. CDR3 coding DNA: TGTGCCAGCAGCCAAGGGGGGCTAGCGGGAGGGCCCTACAATGAGCAGTTCTTC.